This entry describes one TCR beta chain. The sample originates from a study of blood T cell repertoires in COVID-19. The wider study: The samples span acute and convalescent COVID-19 from the United States, Italy and Spain. PBMCs, B-cell-depleted T cells, or T cells were the source of the cDNA or gDNA that made up the material.

The V and J ends lost 1 base and 4 bases, in that order; junction bases with no gene match: 9. The CDR3 extends over 16 amino acids. Germline V gene data show CDR1 as MNHEY and CDR2 as SVGAGI. In the original analysis: Quantification of nucleated cells was approximated via reference gene primer amplification. Sequencing used immunoSEQ multiplex PCR; TCRdb keeps in-frame clones, though not all of them. The V and J calls and clone size come from that table; D and trimming were worked out from the DNA. The sample has over 130,000 clones, around 82% seen once. Sequenced: peripheral blood. The chain recombines TRBV6-5 with TRBJ1-2; 7 bases align to TRBD1. The clonotype originates from a woman aged 55-70 years with acute or convalescent COVID-19. The CDR3 loop is CASSYYDRADSYGYTF. CDR3 coding DNA: TGTGCCAGCAGTTACTATGACAGGGCCGACTCCTATGGCTACACCTTC.